Described below is a single TCR beta chain sequence and its context. Its cognate antigen is unknown. This same CDR3 is encoded by further DNA sequences in the sample. Generated by immunoSEQ multiplex PCR, the TCRdb table keeps only in-frame clones and is missing some. The sample yields about 2.3 million clones, approximately 95% seen once. Researchers partitioned CD4+ cells into CD45RA+ naive and CD45RA-negative memory subsets. CDR1 is KGHSH, CDR2 LQKENI, per germline. The CDR3 spans 15 residues. With V trimmed by 6 bases and J by 2 bases, 4 bases remained unmatched. This entry belongs to a study of shared clonotypes between healthy human individuals. Whole-study context: Each donor's CD8 memory used one plate, CD8 naive two, each CD4 subset three. Study findings and constraints: Sequencing of the sorted subsets was shown by rarefaction to be incomplete despite large depth. When naive CD4 clonotypes were compared across several donors, about 4.9% were shared.

V is TRBV18 and J is TRBJ2-1, with 10 bases lining up with TRBD2. Sequencing used naive CD4+ T cells from PBMCs. Subset reported: CD45RA+ positively selected. The receptor was derived from a man between 18 and 29 years old in good health. Some clones in this sample may be carry-over from other donors' samples. CDR3 amino acids: CASSSLAGAYNEQFF. CDR3 bases: TGTGCCAGCTCGTCTCTAGCGGGAGCCTACAATGAGCAGTTCTTC.